The next 8 T cell receptor beta chains were all read from a single sample in a study of shared clonotypes between healthy human individuals. Some clones are missing from TCRdb's copy, which holds only in-frame ones; the method was immunoSEQ multiplex PCR. The sample lists roughly 2 million clones; about 95% were seen once. Positively selected for CCR7, the CD45RO-negative cells used as naive CD8 cells excluded terminally differentiated effector memory CD45RA+ cells. The sample comprised naive CD8+ T cells sorted from blood. The receptors shown here come from a man aged 18 to 35 in good health.

This chain links TRBV15 with TRBJ2-1; D remains unclear. This CDR3 contains 16 residues. Trimming pared 0 bases from V and 0 bases from J, leaving 9 bases between. The germline CDR1 and CDR2 sequences are LNHNV and YYDKDF (reference sequence). The CDR3 nucleotides read TGTGCCACCAGCAGAGATCAGGAAATCTCCTACAATGAGCAGTTCTTC. This sequence encodes CATSRDQEISYNEQFF.

This chain uses TRBV10-2 with TRBJ2-3, with 10 nucleotides matching TRBD2. V was clipped by 3 bases and J by 3 bases; unmatched bases: 3. The CDR3 sequence is 15 residues long. The germline CDR1 and CDR2 sequences are WSHSY and SAAADI. CDR3 sequence reads: CASSEGTSETDTQYF. The CDR3 DNA follows: TGCGCCAGCAGTGAAGGGACTAGCGAGACAGATACGCAGTATTTT.

The chain has TRBV10-1 and TRBJ2-2; 10 nucleotides align to TRBD2. There are 16 residues in the CDR3. Trimming removed 3 bases from V and 4 bases from J; junction bases left unmatched: 5. Germline CDR1 is WNHNN and CDR2 is SYGVQD (reference sequence). CDR3 coding DNA: TGCGCCAGCAGTGAAGAGCGGGGGGGCATCACCGGGGAGCTGTTTTTT. Translating gives CASSEERGGITGELFF.

With regard to this clone: In the same sample, other DNA sequences code for this CDR3. The chain couples TRBV6-1 to TRBJ1-2; D is ambiguous. Trimming removed 1 base at V and 5 bases at J, with 5 bases between. The CDR3 runs to 12 residues. Germline V lookup: CDR1 MNHNS, CDR2 SASEGT. CDR3 region: CASSEGPYGYTF. DNA of the CDR3: TGTGCCAGCAGTGAAGGCCCTTATGGCTACACCTTC.

The rearrangement links TRBV4-3 to TRBJ2-1; TRBD2 matches 8 bases. This CDR3 is built from 17 residues. Germline V CDR1 and CDR2: LGHNA, YSLEER. V lost 1 base, J lost 4 bases, and 9 bases stayed unmatched. This CDR3 reads CASSQGASGPLYNEQFF. In DNA form, the CDR3 reads TGCGCCAGCAGCCAAGGGGCTAGCGGGCCGCTATACAATGAGCAGTTCTTC.

The V and J genes are TRBV14 and TRBJ2-1; D unclear. This CDR3 spans 16 amino acids. In germline, CDR1 is SGHDN, CDR2 FVKESK. V lost 1 base, J lost 0 bases, and 10 bases lay in between. CDR3 loop: CASSQGRKSSYNEQFF. CDR3 nucleotides: TGTGCCAGCAGCCAAGGGAGAAAAAGCTCCTACAATGAGCAGTTCTTC. Based on the CDR3 plus reference TRBV14 and TRBJ2-1, the full variable domain is EAGVTQFPSHSVIEKGQTVTLRCDPISGHDNLYWYRRVMGKEIKFLLHFVKESKQDESGMPNNRFLAERTGGTYSTLKVQPAELEDSGVYFCASSQGRKSSYNEQFFGPGTRLTVL.

In its sample, this clone was seen once. V is TRBV6-1 and J is TRBJ2-1; D is uncertain. This CDR3 region has 11 residues. Trimming left V 1 base short and J 7 bases short, with 2 bases between. Germline V gene data show CDR1 as MNHNS and CDR2 as SASEGT. CDR3 bases: TGTGCCAGCAGTGAAGTAAATGAGCAGTTCTTC. Amino acid sequence: CASSEVNEQFF.

Points on this clone: The sample has other DNA sequences that encode this CDR3 too. The rearrangement links TRBV27 to TRBJ2-5; 7 bases agree with TRBD2. The ends lost 5 bases at V and 0 bases at J; junction bases unmatched: 9. CDR1 is MNHEY, CDR2 SMNVEV, per germline (reference sequence). The CDR3 is 16 residues long. This CDR3 reads CASSPSSGEYQETQYF. The CDR3 DNA is TGTGCCAGCAGTCCCTCTAGCGGAGAGTACCAAGAGACCCAGTACTTC.